This T cell receptor (beta chain) was documented in a study of blood T cell repertoires in COVID-19. Across the whole study: PBMCs, B-cell-depleted T cells, or T cells provided the cDNA or gDNA that made up the material.

Assay: immunoSEQ multiplex PCR; the TCRdb copy retains only in-frame clones and omits some. Of approximately 53,000 clones in the sample, 75% to 85% were seen once. The germline V gene has CDR1 LGHDT and CDR2 YNNKEL (reference sequence). V lost 4 bases and J 4 bases, leaving 11 bases between the germline ends. The CDR3 consists of 14 residues. The J gene is TRBJ2-1, the V gene TRBV3-1 (or the pseudogene TRBV3-2); no firm D call. The sequence was collected from a woman aged 60-70 years with acute or convalescent COVID-19. Sequencing used peripheral blood. CDR3 region: CASSPTPSYNEQFF. DNA of the CDR3: TGTGCCAGCAGCCCGACTCCAAGTTACAATGAGCAGTTCTTC.